The next 11 T cell receptor beta chains were all read from a single sample in a study of T cell responses to AZD1222 COVID-19 vaccine. Clones were read by immunoSEQ multiplex PCR, and TCRdb kept only the in-frame ones, dropping some. The sample contains 150,000 to 200,000 clones, around 94% of which appear only once. The material was peripheral blood, obtained 28 days after the second dose of the MenACWY control vaccine. Every receptor here comes from an adult who received the MenACWY meningococcal vaccine as a control.

The chain couples TRBV19 to TRBJ1-4; 7 bases agree with TRBD1. The CDR3 runs 14 residues. Germline V lookup: CDR1 LNHDA, CDR2 SQIVND (reference sequence). V lost 6 bases and J lost 7; bases outside the gene matches: 8. CDR3 sequence (DNA): TGTGCCAGTAGCCCCGGGACAGACGGTGAAAAACTGTTTTTT. Protein product: CASSPGTDGEKLFF.

This clone was picked up one time. The V and J genes are TRBV19 and TRBJ1-2, with TRBD1 identical over 8 bases. CDR3 length: 13 amino acids. The germline gives CDR1 LNHDA, CDR2 SQIVND (reference sequence). Trimming took 3 bases from V and 6 from J; bases not matched to a gene: 3. The CDR3 nucleotides read TGTGCCAGTAGTATCCGGACAGGGAATGGCTACACCTTC. This translates into CASSIRTGNGYTF.

The J gene is TRBJ2-7, the V gene TRBV7-2; D might be TRBD2 (5 bases). Germline V gene data show CDR1 as SGHTA and CDR2 as FQGNSA. Trimming shortened V by 1 base and J by 9 bases, and 16 bases separated the two germline ends. The CDR3 is 14 amino acids. The CDR3 bases are TGTGCCAGCAGCTTAGTTGGCGAGCGCCGGGGGCAGTACTTC. Its protein is CASSLVGERRGQYF.

The chain employs TRBV5-1 and TRBJ1-2; possible D gene TRBD1, 5 bases. Germline-derived CDR1 and CDR2 are SGHRS and YFSETQ. The V end was cut by 1 base, the J end by 8 bases, with 12 bases between. The CDR3 runs to 13 residues. CDR3 region: CASSLPAGNGYTF. The CDR3 DNA follows: TGCGCCAGCAGCTTGCCCGCAGGGAACGGCTACACCTTC.

This clone appeared a few times. The chain joins TRBV5-1 to TRBJ2-7, with 10 bases aligning to TRBD2. V shed 2 bases, J shed 3 bases, and the junction held 8 bases outside the gene matches. The CDR3 is made up of 16 amino acids. The germline V gene encodes CDR1 SGHRS and CDR2 YFSETQ. The CDR3 loop reads CASSLNLAGVFYEQYF. The CDR3 nucleotides are TGCGCCAGCAGCTTAAACCTAGCGGGAGTTTTCTACGAGCAGTACTTC.

The chain is built from TRBV2 and TRBJ2-7; tentatively, D is TRBD1 or TRBD2 (5 bases each). The CDR3 totals 12 residues. With 8 bases removed from V and 2 bases from J, the gap between germline ends came to 10 bases. Germline V lookup: CDR1 SNHLY, CDR2 FYNNEI. The CDR3: CASGAGAYEQYF. CDR3 sequence (DNA): TGTGCCAGCGGGGCGGGCGCCTACGAGCAGTACTTC.

The chain carries TRBV6-1 and TRBJ2-3; 9 nucleotides match TRBD1. The CDR3 has 16 residues. The ends lost 4 bases at V and 2 bases at J; junction bases unmatched: 7. Germline CDR1 reads MNHNS; CDR2 reads SASEGT. CDR3 sequence: CASSVSGTGFTDTQYF. DNA of the CDR3: TGTGCCAGCAGTGTAAGCGGGACAGGGTTCACAGATACGCAGTATTTT.

The genes are TRBV5-5 and TRBJ1-2, with 8 bases identical to TRBD1. The germline V gene has CDR1 SGHKS and CDR2 YYEKEE (reference sequence). The CDR3 is 15 amino acids. J lost 3 bases, V lost 4 bases, and 8 bases had no gene match. CDR3 sequence (DNA): TGTGCCAGCAGCCCCCGCAGGGGGCAATACTATGGCTACACCTTC. Its translation: CASSPRRGQYYGYTF. Filled out from reference TRBV5-5 and TRBJ1-2, the complete variable domain reads DAGVTQSPTHLIKTRGQQVTLRCSPISGHKSVSWYQQVLGQGPQFIFQYYEKEERGRGNFPDRFSARQFPNYSSELNVNALLLGDSALYLCASSPRRGQYYGYTFGSGTRLTVV.

The chain has TRBV19 and TRBJ1-2; D remains ambiguous. Germline V lookup: CDR1 LNHDA, CDR2 SQIVND (reference sequence). Trimming shortened V by 7 bases and J by 2 bases, and 17 bases separated the two germline ends. The CDR3 loop spans 15 amino acids. CDR3 amino acids: CASISFRGSNYGYTF. Written as DNA, the CDR3 is TGTGCCAGTATATCCTTCCGCGGAAGCAACTATGGCTACACCTTC.

The chain employs TRBV2 and TRBJ1-2; D not certain. The CDR3 covers 15 residues. CDR1 is SNHLY, CDR2 FYNNEI, per germline. V dropped 4 bases and J dropped 7 bases, with 19 bases sitting between them. CDR3 region: CASSVGTEVLGGYTF. CDR3 coding DNA: TGTGCCAGCAGTGTGGGAACAGAGGTTCTCGGTGGCTACACCTTC. Filled out from reference TRBV2 and TRBJ1-2, the complete variable domain reads EPEVTQTPSHQVTQMGQEVILRCVPISNHLYFYWYRQILGQKVEFLVSFYNNEISEKSEIFDDQFSVERPDGSNFTLKIRSTKLEDSAMYFCASSVGTEVLGGYTFGSGTRLTVV.

In DNA form, the CDR3 reads TGTGCCAGCAGTGCGACGGCGACTAATGAAAAACTGTTTTTT. This gives the protein CASSATATNEKLFF. The chain combines TRBV25-1 with TRBJ1-4; D is unclear. Germline V gene data show CDR1 as MGHDK and CDR2 as SYGVNS. The CDR3 length is 14 residues. V shed 4 bases and J shed 2 bases, with 8 bases lying between them. The variable domain in full, completed from reference TRBV25-1 and TRBJ1-4, reads EADIYQTPRYLVIGTGKKITLECSQTMGHDKMYWYQQDPGMELHLIHYSYGVNSTEKGDLSSESTVSRIRTEHFPLTLESARPSHTSQYLCASSATATNEKLFFGSGTQLSVL.